The 29 T cell receptor beta chains below all came from one sample that was sequenced in a study of blood T cell repertoires in COVID-19. Clones were sequenced by immunoSEQ multiplex PCR, and TCRdb holds only the in-frame ones, with some missing. Among some 250,000 clones listed, around four fifths were seen once. The sequencing sample was made of peripheral blood. The receptors originated from a man aged 55 to 70 with acute or convalescent COVID-19.

The genes are TRBV15 and TRBJ2-3; 7 positions agree with TRBD1. V was clipped by 1 base and J by 3 bases; unmatched bases: 4. From germline, CDR1 is LNHNV and CDR2 YYDKDF (reference sequence). The CDR3 contains 15 residues. CDR3 nucleotides: TGTGCCACCAGCAGAGGCCTGGACAGGACAGATACGCAGTATTTT. Its protein product is CATSRGLDRTDTQYF.

The chain links TRBV5-1 to TRBJ1-1, with D perhaps matching TRBD1 (5 bases). Trimming took 0 bases from V and 1 from J, leaving 10 bases between them. Germline lookup yields CDR1 SGHRS and CDR2 YFSETQ. This CDR3 is 15 amino acids long. CDR3 residues: CASSLGPGGNTEAFF. The CDR3 DNA reads as TGCGCCAGCAGCTTGGGTCCCGGGGGGAACACTGAAGCTTTCTTT.

The genes are TRBV6-4 and TRBJ1-2, with 9 bases that match TRBD1. V lost 0 bases to trimming and J lost 7 bases; unmatched junction nucleotides: 6. CDR1 and CDR2 from the germline V gene are MRHNA and SNTAGT. The CDR3 is made up of 15 amino acids. CDR3 loop: CASSDSGQGVGGYTF. CDR3 bases: TGTGCCAGCAGTGACTCGGGACAGGGAGTAGGTGGCTACACCTTC.

This clone was counted a single time. The rearrangement links TRBV5-1 to TRBJ2-3; a possible D gene is TRBD2 (7 bases). V lost 2 bases and J lost 0, with 16 bases in between. The germline V gene encodes CDR1 SGHRS and CDR2 YFSETQ. This CDR3 is 17 amino acids long. The CDR3 loop reads CASSFKLPGGSTDTQYF. CDR3 nucleotides: TGCGCCAGCAGCTTTAAGTTACCGGGGGGCAGCACAGATACGCAGTATTTT.

V gene TRBV19 combines with J gene TRBJ1-2, with TRBD1 identical over 8 bases. The CDR3 length is 14 residues. With V trimmed by 3 bases and J by 6 bases, 6 bases remained unmatched. CDR1 and CDR2 from the germline V gene are LNHDA and SQIVND (reference sequence). CDR3 residues: CASSMMDRDDGYTF. The CDR3 nucleotides are TGTGCCAGTAGTATGATGGACAGGGATGATGGCTACACCTTC.

V and J are TRBV28 and TRBJ1-3; weak D call: TRBD1 (5 bases). CDR3 length equals 18 residues. V was pared by 7 bases and J by 1 base, with 23 bases between. Germline V CDR1 and CDR2: MDHEN, SYDVKM. This CDR3 is CASKLLGGGYPSGNTIYF. In DNA form, the CDR3 reads TGTGCCAGCAAACTTCTCGGGGGGGGGTACCCTTCTGGAAACACCATATATTTT.

On this clone itself: Other DNA sequences in this specimen translate into the identical CDR3. V is TRBV29-1 and J is TRBJ2-3, with TRBD2 matching over 7 bases. This CDR3 region has 14 residues. CDR1 and CDR2 from the germline V gene are SQVTM and ANQGSEA. V lost 3 bases and J lost 1; bases outside the gene matches: 4. This chain's CDR3 is CSVEGGRGTDTQYF. The CDR3 DNA reads as TGCAGCGTTGAGGGCGGGAGAGGCACAGATACGCAGTATTTT.

The V gene is TRBV13, the J gene TRBJ2-3, with D perhaps matching TRBD2 (5 bases). Per the germline V gene, CDR1 is PRHDT and CDR2 is FYEKMQ (reference sequence). There are 13 residues in the CDR3. The V gene lost 1 base and the J gene lost 3 bases, with 5 bases spanning the gap. The DNA of the CDR3 is TGTGCCAGCAGCTTAGCGGGGACAGATACGCAGTATTTT. Translation: CASSLAGTDTQYF.

This chain uses TRBV29-1 with TRBJ2-3; D perhaps matches TRBD2 (5 bases). This CDR3 spans 14 amino acids. Germline loops: CDR1 SQVTM, CDR2 ANQGSEA. This CDR3 is CTGLWASNSDTQYF. CDR3 in DNA: TGCACCGGGCTTTGGGCTAGCAACTCAGATACGCAGTATTTT.

The chain employs TRBV6-2 or TRBV6-3 and TRBJ2-7, with D hard to call. V was cut by 0 bases and J by 0 bases, with 6 bases left in between. CDR1 is MNHEY, CDR2 SVGEGT, per germline. The CDR3 is 14 residues long. The CDR3 sequence: CASSYSSPSYEQYF. CDR3 DNA: TGTGCCAGCAGTTACTCCAGTCCCTCCTACGAGCAGTACTTC.

This clone appeared once. J is TRBJ2-5 and V is TRBV5-1; D call uncertain. Per the germline V gene, CDR1 is SGHRS and CDR2 is YFSETQ. Trimming shortened V by 1 base and J by 1 base, and 5 bases separated the two germline ends. There are 13 residues in the CDR3. Here the CDR3 reads CASSLRGQETQYF. The CDR3 DNA reads TGCGCCAGCAGCTTGCGCGGCCAAGAGACCCAGTACTTC.

The chain recombines TRBV10-3 with TRBJ1-2; unclear D gene. The CDR3 extends over 13 amino acids. The ends were cut back, 4 bases at V and 4 bases at J, with 10 bases in the middle. The germline V gene has CDR1 ENHRY and CDR2 SYGVKD. The CDR3 loop is CAISGAGLYGYTF. The CDR3 nucleotides are TGTGCCATCAGTGGGGCAGGCCTCTATGGCTACACCTTC.

CDR3 protein: CASSQSGGNTGELFF. CDR3 DNA sequence: TGTGCCAGCAGCCAAAGCGGGGGGAACACCGGGGAGCTGTTTTTT. V usage is TRBV3-1 (or the pseudogene TRBV3-2) and J usage is TRBJ2-2; TRBD2 aligns across 8 bases. The germline V gene has CDR1 LGHDT and CDR2 YNNKEL (reference sequence). The J segment lost 1 base and the V segment lost 2 bases, leaving 0 bases of the junction unmatched. The CDR3 is 15 residues long.

This rearrangement joins TRBV6-5 to TRBJ1-5; perhaps TRBD1 as D (6 bases). Deletions cut 7 bases from V and 2 bases from J, with 12 bases between. The CDR3 extends over 14 amino acids. Germline V gene lookup returns CDR1 MNHEY and CDR2 SVGAGI. The CDR3 region has the DNA TGTGCCAGCATCGAGACAGGAGGCAATCAGCCCCAGCATTTT. As protein: CASIETGGNQPQHF.

V and J are TRBV5-4 and TRBJ2-5; no reliable D call. The J call may be mistaken, given a closer DNA end match to TRBJ2-7. The CDR3 has 13 amino acids. CDR1 SGHNT and CDR2 YYREEE come from the germline V gene (reference sequence). The CDR3: CASSLEPFYEQYF. CDR3 DNA: TGTGCCAGCAGCCTGGAGCCCTTCTACGAGCAGTACTTC.

The chain recombines TRBV27 with TRBJ1-1; D uncertain. Trimming took off 6 bases at V and 6 bases at J, with 17 bases between the two ends. The CDR3 contains 14 residues. Germline assignment: CDR1 MNHEY and CDR2 SMNVEV (reference sequence). CDR3 loop: CASRWTGGQSEAFF. The CDR3 nucleotides read TGTGCCAGCAGGTGGACCGGAGGGCAATCTGAAGCTTTCTTT.

This clone was seen at least ten times. Other DNA sequences in the same sample also yield this CDR3. V gene TRBV5-1 combines with J gene TRBJ1-1; 9 positions agree with TRBD1. The CDR3 length is 14 residues. Trimming removed 5 bases from V and 5 bases from J; junction bases left unmatched: 7. CDR1 SGHRS and CDR2 YFSETQ come from the germline V gene. The CDR3 spells CASRQGAMGTEAFF. CDR3 DNA: TGCGCCAGCAGACAGGGGGCGATGGGGACTGAAGCTTTCTTT. The full variable domain, rest sourced from reference TRBV5-1 and TRBJ1-1, is KAGVTQTPRYLIKTRGQQVTLSCSPISGHRSVSWYQQTPGQGLQFLFEYFSETQRNKGNFPGRFSGRQFSNSRSEMNVSTLELGDSALYLCASRQGAMGTEAFFGQGTRLTVV.

This sequence joins TRBV19 and TRBJ2-1, with 8 bases fitting TRBD2. The CDR3 is made up of 13 amino acids. Germline CDR1 reads LNHDA; CDR2 reads SQIVND (reference sequence). Trimming cost V 1 base and J 13 bases; bases outside gene matches: 6. The CDR3 DNA is TGTGCCAGTAGTATAGGTCGACTAGCGCCTCAGTTCTTC. Translating it yields CASSIGRLAPQFF.

V and J are TRBV5-1 and TRBJ2-7, with 8 bases identical to TRBD2. V dropped 0 bases and J dropped 2; count of bases not matched to a gene: 4. The CDR3 contains 15 residues. Germline loops: CDR1 SGHRS, CDR2 YFSETQ. CDR3 loop: CASSLEGTRTYEQYF. In DNA form, the CDR3 reads TGCGCCAGCAGCTTGGAGGGGACTAGGACCTACGAGCAGTACTTC.

This chain uses TRBV5-4 with TRBJ2-1; a weak D match, TRBD1 (7 bases). The V end lost 2 bases, the J end lost 6 bases, and 15 bases lay between the germline ends. Germline V gene data show CDR1 as SGHNT and CDR2 as YYREEE (reference sequence). This CDR3 is 15 amino acids long. The CDR3 region is CASSLVQGGGNEQFF. CDR3 coding DNA: TGTGCCAGCAGCTTAGTGCAGGGGGGAGGCAATGAGCAGTTCTTC.

V usage is TRBV6-5 and J usage is TRBJ2-3; possibly TRBD1 for D (6 bases). Looked up from germline, CDR1 is MNHEY and CDR2 is SVGAGI. Trimming cost V 6 bases and J 4 bases, with 17 bases left between them. This CDR3 region has 15 residues. The CDR3 DNA sequence: TGTGCCAGCAGGGCTAAGGGGGTGTTCGCAGATACGCAGTATTTT. Translated, it gives CASRAKGVFADTQYF.

This clone appeared a few times. The chain has TRBV28 and TRBJ2-2; 7 positions match TRBD1. This CDR3 is built from 17 residues. Trimming at V came to 7 bases and at J to 5 bases, leaving 16 bases not matched to a gene. Germline lookup yields CDR1 MDHEN and CDR2 SYDVKM. DNA of the CDR3: TGTGCCAGCAATGGGGAGACAGGGTCCCGATGGACCGGGGAGCTGTTTTTT. It encodes CASNGETGSRWTGELFF.

Here the CDR3 reads CASSSGGGYGYTF. For the CDR3, the DNA is TGTGCCAGCAGCTCCGGGGGTGGCTATGGCTACACCTTC. This chain uses TRBV7-9 with TRBJ1-2; maybe TRBD1 (5 bases). This CDR3 contains 13 residues. V gave up 4 bases and J gave up 4 bases, with 10 bases separating them. CDR1 is SEHNR, CDR2 FQNEAQ, per germline (reference sequence).

This clone showed up just a few times. The chain is built from TRBV6-5 and TRBJ1-2, with D possibly being TRBD1 (6 bases). The CDR3 has 16 residues. V lost 0 bases and J 4 bases, leaving 15 bases between the germline ends. Germline CDR1 is MNHEY and CDR2 is SVGAGI. DNA of the CDR3: TGTGCCAGCAGTTACTCGTTGGGGTCAGGGGCCTATGGCTACACCTTC. Protein sequence: CASSYSLGSGAYGYTF.

To note about this clone: At one end, the junction sequence differs from germline, possibly due to a read error. The chain uses TRBV7-7 and TRBJ2-7; 7 bases match TRBD1. Germline CDR1 reads SSHAT; CDR2 reads FNYEAQ (reference sequence). The CDR3 runs to 15 residues. This CDR3 is CASSLRAGGSYEQYF. Written as DNA, the CDR3 is TGTGCTAGCAGCTTAAGGGCAGGGGGCTCCTACGAGCAGTACTTC. The full variable domain, in which reference TRBV7-7 and TRBJ2-7 provide the parts outside the CDR3, is GAGVSQSPRYKVTKRGQDVTLRCDPISSHATLYWYQQALGQGPEFLTYFNYEAQPDKSGLPSDRFSAERPEGSISTLTIQRTEQRDSAMYRCASSLRAGGSYEQYFGPGTRLTVT.

The V gene is TRBV5-6, the J gene TRBJ2-1; TRBD2 is a possible D gene (6 bases). Germline CDR1 is SGHDT and CDR2 is YYEEEE. The CDR3 runs to 13 residues. Between the trimmed V and J ends, which lost 5 bases and 7 bases, there was a span of 13 bases. The CDR3 DNA is TGTGCCAGCAGGGACATCGGAGGGAATGAGCAGTTCTTC. Translating it yields CASRDIGGNEQFF.

Only one count was recorded for this clone. CDR3 amino acids: CASGLGTGTNEKLFF. CDR3 nucleotides: TGTGCTAGTGGTTTGGGGACAGGAACTAATGAAAAACTGTTTTTT. The genes are TRBV12-5 and TRBJ1-4; the match to TRBD1 covers 7 bases. Trimming removed 1 base from V and 1 base from J; junction bases left unmatched: 0. The CDR3 has 15 residues. CDR1 and CDR2 (germline): LGHNT, FRNRAP.

Comment on this clone: The sample contains more than one DNA sequence encoding this CDR3. The J gene is TRBJ1-1, the V gene TRBV6-7; D unresolved. Being an ORF, TRBV6-7 has a function that is uncertain. This CDR3 has 17 amino acids. V lost 0 bases, J lost 0 bases, and 14 bases lay in between. CDR3 coding DNA: TGTGCCAGCAGTTACTCGAAGTTCAGGCACATGAACACTGAAGCTTTCTTT. It specifies CASSYSKFRHMNTEAFF.

This chain uses TRBV10-3 with TRBJ2-5; 14 bases fit TRBD2. The CDR3 sequence is 17 residues long. V shed 2 bases and J 4 bases; nucleotides not matched to a gene: 6. In germline, CDR1 is ENHRY, CDR2 SYGVKD. CDR3 sequence: CAISEGLAGGGGETQYF. CDR3 sequence (DNA): TGTGCCATCAGTGAGGGACTAGCGGGAGGTGGGGGAGAGACCCAGTACTTC.